Listed below are T cell receptor beta chains from one sample, sequenced in a study of memory CD4+ T cells and cytomegalovirus serostatus. The data were produced by immunoSEQ multiplex PCR, yet TCRdb's version contains in-frame clones alone and is incomplete. The table lists approximately 46,000 clones, roughly 74% of them singletons, with about 1.1% in the top ten. Sequencing input: memory CD4+ T cells from blood. Receptor source: an adult in good health and CMV-seropositive. Each CDR3 is given with its conserved first and last residue. Each record gives: J gene, D gene, V gene, clone size, CDR3 protein, CDR3 DNA. D genes are given only for firm matches. Not every row has a clone size; where given, it reads once, few, many or a size class.

J: TRBJ2-7
D: -
V: TRBV5-6
size: -
CDR3: CASSFNDRPYEQYF
DNA: TGTGCCAGCAGCTTCAACGACAGACCCTACGAGCAGTACTTC

J: TRBJ2-7
D: -
V: TRBV5-1
size: -
CDR3: CASSLGEYYEQYF
DNA: TGCGCCAGCAGCTTGGGGGAGTACTACGAGCAGTACTTC

J: TRBJ2-5
D: -
V: TRBV6-6
size: -
CDR3: CASSYPSRETQYF
DNA: TGTGCCAGCAGTTACCCCTCTCGAGAGACCCAGTACTTC

J: TRBJ2-1
D: -
V: TRBV9
size: few
CDR3: CASSYDQGSTYNEQFF
DNA: TGTGCCAGCAGTTACGACCAGGGAAGCACCTACAATGAGCAGTTCTTC

J: TRBJ2-1
D: TRBD2
V: TRBV9
size: -
CDR3: CASSVSAGDNEQFF
DNA: TGTGCCAGCAGCGTATCGGCGGGGGACAATGAGCAGTTCTTC

J: TRBJ2-5
D: TRBD1
V: TRBV9
size: once
CDR3: CASSVGIGGTETQYF
DNA: TGTGCCAGCAGCGTAGGGATAGGGGGCACAGAGACCCAGTACTTC

J: TRBJ2-5
D: TRBD1
V: TRBV5-1
size: -
CDR3: CASSPAPTGSGETQYF
DNA: TGCGCCAGCAGCCCGGCCCCGACAGGGTCTGGAGAGACCCAGTACTTC

J: TRBJ1-1
D: -
V: TRBV5-6
size: many
CDR3: CASSLQGPSTEAFF
DNA: TGTGCCAGCAGCTTGCAGGGACCCTCCACTGAAGCTTTCTTT

J: TRBJ1-2
D: -
V: TRBV7-9
size: once
CDR3: CASSLGQGGGYTF
DNA: TGTGCCAGCAGCTTAGGGCAGGGTGGAGGCTACACCTTC

J: TRBJ2-3
D: TRBD2
V: TRBV27
size: -
CDR3: CASGEGVEADTQYF
DNA: TGTGCCAGCGGGGAGGGAGTTGAGGCAGATACGCAGTATTTT

J: TRBJ2-3
D: TRBD2
V: TRBV6-6
size: -
CDR3: CASRKRLATDTQYF
DNA: TGTGCCAGCAGAAAGAGACTAGCAACAGATACGCAGTATTTT